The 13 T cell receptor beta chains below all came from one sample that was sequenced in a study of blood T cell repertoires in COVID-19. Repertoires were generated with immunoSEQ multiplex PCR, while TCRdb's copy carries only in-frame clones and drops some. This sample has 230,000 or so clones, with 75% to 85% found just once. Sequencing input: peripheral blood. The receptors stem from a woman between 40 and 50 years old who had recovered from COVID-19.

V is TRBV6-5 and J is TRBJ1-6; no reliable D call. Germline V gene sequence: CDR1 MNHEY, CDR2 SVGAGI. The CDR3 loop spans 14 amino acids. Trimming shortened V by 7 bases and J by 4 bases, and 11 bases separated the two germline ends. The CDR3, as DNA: TGTGCCAGCACGCGGGATCCATATAATTCACCCCTCCACTTT. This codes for CASTRDPYNSPLHF.

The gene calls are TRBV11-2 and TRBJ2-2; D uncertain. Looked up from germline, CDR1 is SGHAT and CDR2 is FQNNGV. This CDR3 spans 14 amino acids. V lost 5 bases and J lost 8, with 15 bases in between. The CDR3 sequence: CASSPGPVGGELFF. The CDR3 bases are TGTGCCAGCAGCCCGGGTCCCGTTGGTGGGGAGCTGTTTTTT.

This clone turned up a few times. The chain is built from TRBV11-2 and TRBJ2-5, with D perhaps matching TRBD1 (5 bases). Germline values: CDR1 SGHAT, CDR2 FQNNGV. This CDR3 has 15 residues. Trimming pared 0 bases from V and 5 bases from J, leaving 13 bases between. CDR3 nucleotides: TGTGCCAGCAGCTTAGATTCAGGGATTGAGGAGACCCAGTACTTC. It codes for CASSLDSGIEETQYF.

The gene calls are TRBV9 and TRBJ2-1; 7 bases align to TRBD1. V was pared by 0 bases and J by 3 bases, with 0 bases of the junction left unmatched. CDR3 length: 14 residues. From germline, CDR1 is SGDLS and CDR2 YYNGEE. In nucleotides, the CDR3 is TGTGCCAGCAGCGTAGGGGACAGCTACAATGAGCAGTTCTTC. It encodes CASSVGDSYNEQFF. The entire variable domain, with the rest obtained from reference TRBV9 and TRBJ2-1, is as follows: DSGVTQTPKHLITATGQRVTLRCSPRSGDLSVYWYQQSLDQGLQFLIQYYNGEERAKGNILERFSAQQFPDLHSELNLSSLELGDSALYFCASSVGDSYNEQFFGPGTRLTVL.

The CDR3 protein is CASSSWTGRGTGELFF. As DNA, the CDR3 is TGTGCCAGCAGTTCATGGACCGGTCGAGGGACCGGGGAGCTGTTTTTT. The chain is built from TRBV6-6 and TRBJ2-2, with D possibly matching TRBD2 (5 bases). CDR1 and CDR2 from the germline V gene are MNHNY and SVGAGI (reference sequence). This CDR3 has 16 residues. V lost 4 bases to trimming and J lost 5 bases, with 17 bases between them.

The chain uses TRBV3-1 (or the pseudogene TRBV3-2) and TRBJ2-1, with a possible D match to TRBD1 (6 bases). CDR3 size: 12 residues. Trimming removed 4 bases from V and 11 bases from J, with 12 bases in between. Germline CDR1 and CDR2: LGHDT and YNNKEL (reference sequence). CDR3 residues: CASSLQGLKQFF. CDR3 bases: TGTGCCAGCAGCCTACAGGGTTTAAAGCAGTTCTTC.

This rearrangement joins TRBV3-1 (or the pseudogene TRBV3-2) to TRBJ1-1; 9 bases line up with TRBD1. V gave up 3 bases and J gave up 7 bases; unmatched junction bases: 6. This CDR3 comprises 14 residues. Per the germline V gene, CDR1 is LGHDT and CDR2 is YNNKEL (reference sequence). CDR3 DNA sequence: TGTGCCAGCAGCCACTGGGACAGGGAATATGAAGCTTTCTTT. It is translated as CASSHWDREYEAFF.

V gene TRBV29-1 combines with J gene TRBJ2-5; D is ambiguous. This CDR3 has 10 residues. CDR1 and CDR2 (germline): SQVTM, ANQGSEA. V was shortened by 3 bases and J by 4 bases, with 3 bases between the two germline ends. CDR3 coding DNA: TGCAGCGTTGACAGAGAGACCCAGTACTTC. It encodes CSVDRETQYF. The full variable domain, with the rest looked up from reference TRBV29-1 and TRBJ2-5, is SAVISQKPSRDICQRGTSLTIQCQVDSQVTMMFWYRQQPGQSLTLIATANQGSEATYESGFVIDKFPISRPNLTFSTLTVSNMSPEDSSIYLCSVDRETQYFGPGTRLLVL.

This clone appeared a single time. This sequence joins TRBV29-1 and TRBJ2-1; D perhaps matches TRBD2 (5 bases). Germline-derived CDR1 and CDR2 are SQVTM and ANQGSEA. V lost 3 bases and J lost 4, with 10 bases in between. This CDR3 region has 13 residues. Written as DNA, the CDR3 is TGCAGCGTTGAGAGGGAATTATACAATGAGCAGTTCTTC. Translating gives CSVERELYNEQFF.

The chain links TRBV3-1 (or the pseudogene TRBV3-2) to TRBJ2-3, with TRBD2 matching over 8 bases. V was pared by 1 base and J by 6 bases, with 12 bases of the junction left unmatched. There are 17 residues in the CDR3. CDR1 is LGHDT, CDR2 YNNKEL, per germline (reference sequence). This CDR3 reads CASSQGLAGTKGDTQYF. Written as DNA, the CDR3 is TGTGCCAGCAGCCAAGGGCTAGCGGGCACTAAGGGTGATACGCAGTATTTT.

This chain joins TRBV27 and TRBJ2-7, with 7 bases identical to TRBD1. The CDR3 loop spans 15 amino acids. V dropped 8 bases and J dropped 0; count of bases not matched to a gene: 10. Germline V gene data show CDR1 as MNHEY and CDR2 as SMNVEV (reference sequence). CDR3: CASYSHGDSSYEQYF. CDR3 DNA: TGTGCCAGCTACTCCCATGGGGACAGCTCCTACGAGCAGTACTTC.

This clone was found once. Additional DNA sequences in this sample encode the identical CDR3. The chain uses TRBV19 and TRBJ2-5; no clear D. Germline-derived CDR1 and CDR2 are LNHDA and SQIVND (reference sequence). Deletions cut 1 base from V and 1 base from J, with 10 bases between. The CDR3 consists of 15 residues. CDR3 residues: CASSIGGVSQETQYF. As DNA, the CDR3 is TGTGCCAGTAGTATAGGTGGAGTAAGCCAAGAGACCCAGTACTTC.

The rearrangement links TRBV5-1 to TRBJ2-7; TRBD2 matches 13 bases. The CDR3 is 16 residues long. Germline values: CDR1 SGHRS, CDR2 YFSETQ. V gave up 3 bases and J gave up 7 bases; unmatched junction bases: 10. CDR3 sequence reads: CASSYGTSGVPLEQYF. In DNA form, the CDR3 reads TGCGCCAGCAGCTATGGGACTAGCGGGGTCCCATTGGAGCAGTACTTC.